The 30 T cell receptor beta chains listed next were all sequenced from one sample in a study of control samples from healthy donors and cancer patients (dated by TCRdb to the early 2020s). Library creation used the immunoSEQ multiplex PCR assay. Sourced from immuneACCESS, this table was stored by TCRdb with only in-frame sequences that have V and J called. A share of the clones is absent; for the studies checked, an unresolved V gene accounts for under half, and the remainder has no known explanation. This sample lists about 94,000 clones; approximately 90% were detected once. The ten largest clones represent about 4% of the sample. Specimen: blood. The receptors shown here come from a young woman in good health.

V usage is TRBV13 and J usage is TRBJ1-4; tentatively, D is TRBD1 (5 bases). Trimming cost V 5 bases and J 7 bases, with 14 bases left between them. CDR1 is PRHDT, CDR2 FYEKMQ, per germline (reference sequence). The CDR3 has 14 residues. The CDR3 DNA is TGTGCCAGCAGCGCCGGACATGTAACTGAAAAACTGTTTTTT. Residues: CASSAGHVTEKLFF.

The chain combines TRBV12-3 or TRBV12-4 with TRBJ1-4, with D perhaps TRBD1 (5 bases). This CDR3 is 13 amino acids long. The ends were cut back, 11 bases at V and 4 bases at J, with 14 bases in the middle. The CDR3: CAPRGVYNEKLFF. DNA for the CDR3: TGTGCCCCGAGGGGCGTTTATAATGAAAAACTGTTTTTT.

This clone came up once. The chain joins TRBV12-3 or TRBV12-4 to TRBJ1-2; D remains ambiguous. V was shortened by 4 bases and J by 4 bases, with 10 bases between the two germline ends. The CDR3 is 13 residues long. The CDR3 protein is CASSSHRAYGYTF. In DNA form, the CDR3 reads TGTGCCAGCAGTTCCCATCGGGCCTATGGCTACACCTTC.

The gene calls are TRBV18 and TRBJ2-7; D remains unclear. The V gene's germline CDR1 is KGHSH and CDR2 LQKENI. This CDR3 comprises 12 residues. Trimming took 3 bases from V and 5 from J, leaving 8 bases between them. The CDR3 here is CASSPSSDEQYF. The CDR3, as DNA: TGTGCCAGCTCACCTTCATCCGACGAGCAGTACTTC. Full variable domain (rest looked up from reference TRBV18 and TRBJ2-7): NAGVMQNPRHLVRRRGQEARLRCSPMKGHSHVYWYRQLPEEGLKFMVYLQKENIIDESGMPKERFSAEFPKEGPSILRIQQVVRGDSAAYFCASSPSSDEQYFGPGTRLTVT.

The rearrangement uses TRBV18 and TRBJ1-1, with D possibly matching TRBD1 (5 bases). Trimming pared 2 bases from V and 0 bases from J, leaving 25 bases between. The CDR3 has 20 amino acids. Germline V gene data show CDR1 as KGHSH and CDR2 as LQKENI. CDR3 in DNA: TGTGCCAGCTCACCATCCTCGGTGCGGGGCCACGAAGTCCTGAACACTGAAGCTTTCTTT. Encoded protein: CASSPSSVRGHEVLNTEAFF.

The chain has TRBV5-1 and TRBJ2-7; 9 bases map to TRBD2. In germline, CDR1 is SGHRS, CDR2 YFSETQ. The CDR3 has 15 residues. V was clipped by 4 bases and J by 6 bases; unmatched bases: 11. CDR3 residues: CASSAGTSYISEQYF. The CDR3, as DNA: TGCGCCAGCAGCGCCGGGACTAGCTATATCTCCGAGCAGTACTTC.

The V and J genes are TRBV27 and TRBJ2-3, with D perhaps TRBD1 (6 bases). This CDR3 has 14 residues. Deletions cut 3 bases from V and 6 bases from J, with 13 bases between. Germline CDR1 reads MNHEY; CDR2 reads SMNVEV (reference sequence). In nucleotides, the CDR3 is TGTGCCAGCAGTTTTAGGGCAAGGGGGGATACGCAGTATTTT. This encodes CASSFRARGDTQYF.

V usage is TRBV9 and J usage is TRBJ2-1; 9 bases are a match to TRBD1. This CDR3 is built from 16 residues. V gave up 4 bases and J gave up 7 bases; unmatched junction bases: 12. Germline CDR1 reads SGDLS; CDR2 reads YYNGEE. The CDR3 here is CASSSTGGWVRNEQFF. CDR3 bases: TGTGCCAGCAGCTCAACAGGGGGCTGGGTCAGGAATGAGCAGTTCTTC.

V usage is TRBV6-1 and J usage is TRBJ2-5; the D is unclear. Looked up from germline, CDR1 is MNHNS and CDR2 is SASEGT. The length of the CDR3 is 13 residues. V shed 3 bases and J shed 1 base, with 6 bases lying between them. The CDR3 here is CASSEQLQETQYF. CDR3 coding DNA: TGTGCCAGCAGTGAGCAGCTCCAAGAGACCCAGTACTTC.

The chain has TRBV5-1 and TRBJ1-1; unclear D gene. The CDR3 consists of 14 residues. Germline-derived CDR1 and CDR2 are SGHRS and YFSETQ. The V and J ends lost 4 bases and 2 bases respectively, with 12 bases between them. The CDR3: CASSEYHSNTEAFF. CDR3 in DNA: TGCGCCAGCAGCGAATACCACAGTAACACTGAAGCTTTCTTT.

The V call is TRBV7-6, the J call TRBJ2-3; D remains unclear. Germline CDR1 SGHVS, CDR2 FNYEAQ. The V and J ends lost 0 bases and 0 bases respectively, with 4 bases between them. The CDR3 runs to 14 residues. In nucleotides, the CDR3 is TGTGCCAGCAGCTTAGCGGGGAGCACAGATACGCAGTATTTT. It encodes CASSLAGSTDTQYF.

The CDR3 spells CATSDFGGNEQFF. In nucleotides, the CDR3 is TGTGCCACCAGTGATTTCGGGGGCAATGAGCAGTTCTTC. The chain recombines TRBV24-1 with TRBJ2-1; possibly TRBD2 for D (6 bases). The CDR3 sequence is 13 residues long. Germline values: CDR1 KGHDR, CDR2 SFDVKD. Trimming stripped 1 base from V and 6 bases from J, with 6 bases between.

The chain is built from TRBV5-1 and TRBJ1-1; TRBD1 is a possible D gene (5 bases). This CDR3 spans 15 amino acids. Trimming stripped 0 bases from V and 2 bases from J, with 11 bases between. In germline, CDR1 is SGHRS, CDR2 YFSETQ. The CDR3 spells CASSLGTGPNTEAFF. The DNA for the CDR3 is TGCGCCAGCAGCTTGGGTACGGGGCCAAACACTGAAGCTTTCTTT.

The chain recombines TRBV2 with TRBJ2-3; weak D call: TRBD2 (6 bases). Trimming took 8 bases from V and 5 from J, leaving 17 bases between them. Per germline, CDR1 SNHLY and CDR2 FYNNEI. The CDR3 totals 14 residues. Written as DNA, the CDR3 is TGTGCCAGCTCAGAGGGACTGATCGGAGATACGCAGTATTTT. Translated: CASSEGLIGDTQYF.

J is TRBJ2-3 and V is TRBV5-4, with 7 bases lining up with TRBD2. The ends lost 4 bases at V and 3 bases at J; junction bases unmatched: 14. Germline values: CDR1 SGHNT, CDR2 YYREEE (reference sequence). This CDR3 is built from 17 residues. The CDR3 DNA follows: TGTGCCAGCAGCAGGCCTTTTGACGGGGGGTCGACAGATACGCAGTATTTT. This sequence encodes CASSRPFDGGSTDTQYF.

This chain uses TRBV10-2 with TRBJ2-7; tentative D call: TRBD2 (6 bases). The CDR3 extends over 15 amino acids. From germline, CDR1 is WSHSY and CDR2 SAAADI. Trimming removed 7 bases from V and 0 bases from J, with 16 bases in between. CDR3 DNA: TGCGCCAGCACGCCGGGACTCCTGAGCTCCTACGAGCAGTACTTC. As protein: CASTPGLLSSYEQYF.

The V call is TRBV6-5, the J call TRBJ1-5; D is possibly TRBD1 (6 bases). V dropped 4 bases and J dropped 7 bases, with 11 bases sitting between them. Per the germline V gene, CDR1 is MNHEY and CDR2 is SVGAGI. This CDR3 is built from 13 residues. The CDR3 bases are TGTGCCAGCAGTTTAGGGGGGCAACAGCCCCAGCATTTT. Translation gives CASSLGGQQPQHF.

The CDR3 DNA reads TGCAGCGTGGCAGGACAGTACCAAGAGACCCAGTACTTC. This encodes CSVAGQYQETQYF. The gene calls are TRBV29-1 and TRBJ2-5; D perhaps matches TRBD1 (6 bases). Germline-derived CDR1 and CDR2 are SQVTM and ANQGSEA. CDR3 length equals 13 residues. Trimming removed 6 bases from V and 0 bases from J, with 11 bases in between. The complete variable domain, with remaining parts taken from reference TRBV29-1 and TRBJ2-5, reads SAVISQKPSRDICQRGTSLTIQCQVDSQVTMMFWYRQQPGQSLTLIATANQGSEATYESGFVIDKFPISRPNLTFSTLTVSNMSPEDSSIYLCSVAGQYQETQYFGPGTRLLVL.

The rearrangement uses TRBV10-3 and TRBJ2-5, with D hard to call. Germline V gene lookup returns CDR1 ENHRY and CDR2 SYGVKD. The CDR3 is 13 amino acids. Deletions cut 5 bases from V and 5 bases from J, with 12 bases between. CDR3 sequence reads: CAISSNNEETQYF. CDR3 nucleotide sequence: TGTGCCATCAGTAGCAACAATGAGGAGACCCAGTACTTC.

V gene TRBV19 combines with J gene TRBJ1-2; weak D call: TRBD1 (5 bases). This CDR3 is 14 amino acids long. CDR1 is LNHDA, CDR2 SQIVND, per germline (reference sequence). V gave up 3 bases and J gave up 6 bases, with 14 bases separating them. CDR3 in DNA: TGTGCCAGTAGTATTAGGCAGGGAGAAAATGGCTACACCTTC. Encoded protein: CASSIRQGENGYTF. Full variable domain (remainder filled in from reference TRBV19 and TRBJ1-2): DGGITQSPKYLFRKEGQNVTLSCEQNLNHDAMYWYRQDPGQGLRLIYYSQIVNDFQKGDIAEGYSVSREKKESFPLTVTSAQKNPTAFYLCASSIRQGENGYTFGSGTRLTVV.

V is TRBV4-1 and J is TRBJ1-1; D ambiguous. Trimming left V 3 bases short and J 0 bases short, with 8 bases between. The CDR3 runs to 14 residues. Germline-derived CDR1 and CDR2 are MGHRA and YSYEKL. For the CDR3, the DNA is TGCGCCAGCAGCCAGAAAGGGCTGAACACTGAAGCTTTCTTT. It translates to CASSQKGLNTEAFF.

This chain joins TRBV5-4 and TRBJ1-5; the D gene is possibly TRBD1 (6 bases). This CDR3 region has 16 residues. V lost 0 bases, J lost 5 bases, and 15 bases lay in between. Germline CDR1 SGHNT, CDR2 YYREEE (reference sequence). For the CDR3, the DNA is TGTGCCAGCAGCTTGGTGTTGGGGGGGCTTGATCAGCCCCAGCATTTT. As protein: CASSLVLGGLDQPQHF.

This chain links TRBV27 with TRBJ1-5; D is possibly TRBD1 (5 bases). Trimming stripped 5 bases from V and 7 bases from J, with 18 bases between. The CDR3 covers 15 residues. Per germline, CDR1 MNHEY and CDR2 SMNVEV (reference sequence). This CDR3 is CASSGRGGSEQPQHF. The CDR3 region has the DNA TGTGCCAGCAGTGGAAGGGGAGGTAGCGAACAGCCCCAGCATTTT.

As concerns this clone: A junction end diverges from the germline sequence, so it may reflect a read error. The J gene is TRBJ2-2, the V gene TRBV9; D might be TRBD2 (6 bases). This CDR3 region has 11 residues. Germline V lookup: CDR1 SGDLS, CDR2 YYNGEE. In DNA form, the CDR3 reads TGTGCCAGCAGCTCTCCCGGGGGGCTGTTTTTT. Residues: CASSSPGGLFF.

The chain recombines TRBV6-6 with TRBJ2-3; D possibly corresponds to TRBD2 (5 bases). Looked up from germline, CDR1 is MNHNY and CDR2 is SVGAGI (reference sequence). This CDR3 spans 14 amino acids. V was clipped by 5 bases and J by 4 bases, with 13 bases between them. The DNA for the CDR3 is TGTGCCAGCAGTCTTGACTACCGGGCAGATACGCAGTATTTT. Its translation is CASSLDYRADTQYF.

The chain employs TRBV2 and TRBJ2-7; D call uncertain. Between the trimmed V and J ends, which lost 1 base and 0 bases, there was a span of 7 bases. The germline V gene encodes CDR1 SNHLY and CDR2 FYNNEI. The CDR3 has 14 amino acids. CDR3 DNA: TGTGCCAGCAGTGAAGTGTTCAGCTCCTACGAGCAGTACTTC. It translates to CASSEVFSSYEQYF.

CDR3 loop: CASSTDREEKLFF. DNA of the CDR3: TGCGCCAGCAGCACCGACAGGGAGGAAAAACTGTTTTTT. This chain joins TRBV5-1 and TRBJ1-4; 7 bases line up with TRBD1. Germline V CDR1 and CDR2: SGHRS, YFSETQ. This CDR3 spans 13 amino acids. With V trimmed by 4 bases and J by 8 bases, 5 bases remained unmatched.

The chain uses TRBV6-5 and TRBJ1-2; maybe TRBD1 (6 bases). Germline V lookup: CDR1 MNHEY, CDR2 SVGAGI. The CDR3 is 14 amino acids. The germline V and J ends were trimmed by 6 bases and 8 bases, with 19 bases remaining between them. CDR3 residues: CASSKQGQGYGYTF. The CDR3 DNA reads TGTGCCAGCAGCAAACAGGGTCAGGGTTACGGCTACACCTTC.

The genes are TRBV27 and TRBJ2-1; D not resolved. The length of the CDR3 is 16 residues. The V end lost 3 bases, the J end lost 7 bases, and 19 bases lay between the germline ends. Germline V gene lookup returns CDR1 MNHEY and CDR2 SMNVEV (reference sequence). CDR3 region: CASSFRPLLQQNEQFF. The CDR3 nucleotides are TGTGCCAGCAGTTTTCGCCCCCTTCTTCAGCAGAATGAGCAGTTCTTC.

The chain combines TRBV10-1 with TRBJ1-5, with a possible D match to TRBD1 (5 bases). Germline V CDR1 and CDR2: WNHNN, SYGVQD (reference sequence). The CDR3 is made up of 14 amino acids. V lost 2 bases to trimming and J lost 1 base, with 6 bases between them. The CDR3 DNA sequence: TGCGCCAGCAGTGAGGGGGGGAGCAATCAGCCCCAGCATTTT. Amino acid sequence: CASSEGGSNQPQHF.